The T cell receptor beta chain under discussion was sequenced for a study of read filtering for tumor transcriptome and immune sequencing. Study results and limitations: Correlation between methods rose after single-read clonotypes were removed. RNA-seq captured clonotypes less deeply and reliably than IR-seq. Single-read clonotypes: approximately 87% of IR-seq clonotypes (around 4% of reads), 74.6% of RNA-seq clonotypes (around 45% of reads). This fraction held mixed bone marrow immune cells after CD138-negative sorting.

This library used roughly 400 ng RNA and molecular barcoded adaptors spanning alpha/delta and beta/gamma chains. In TCRdb, the reads were re-called with MiXCR into one record per CDR3 protein. Of 30,000 to 45,000 distinct CDR3 sequences listed, roughly an eighth are singletons. The CDR3 contains 15 residues. Germline loops: CDR1 DFQATT, CDR2 SNEGSKA (reference sequence). Trimming took 5 bases from V and 2 from J, leaving 15 bases between them. This clonotype was seen ten or more times. Its antigen is as yet unknown. This chain joins TRBV20-1 and TRBJ1-4; weak D call: TRBD1 (6 bases). The sequenced sample consisted of a population of CD138-negative cells sorted from bone marrow. The sequence was obtained from a donor at least 40 years old with multiple myeloma. The chain's CDR3 is CSAPPPGGTNEKLFF. CDR3 DNA sequence: TGCAGTGCTCCCCCCCCCGGGGGCACTAATGAAAAACTGTTTTTT.